These T cell receptor beta chains were read from a single sample in a study of blood T cell repertoires in COVID-19. Sequencing was performed with immunoSEQ multiplex PCR; in TCRdb, only in-frame clones are kept and a portion is missing. Of around 100,000 clones in the sample, roughly nine tenths were seen once. Sample: peripheral blood. The receptors here all came from a woman older than 75 in a cohort sampled during active COVID-19. CDR3s include the opening cysteine and the closing phenylalanine or tryptophan. A D gene is named only where the DNA matches it firmly. Clone size, where shown, is once, few, many, or a class for clones that have expanded.

CDR3: CASSSQGTFHF
DNA: TGCGCCAGCAGCTCCCAGGGGACCTTCCACTTC
V: TRBV5-1
J: TRBJ2-7
D: -
size: few

CDR3: CASSFGQGAAGELFF
DNA: TGTGCCAGCAGCTTTGGACAGGGGGCGGCTGGGGAGCTGTTTTTT
V: TRBV5-4
J: TRBJ2-2
D: TRBD1
size: -

CDR3: CASSTDRVIIGELFF
DNA: TGTGCCAGTAGTACTGACAGGGTAATAATCGGGGAGCTGTTTTTT
V: TRBV19
J: TRBJ2-2
D: TRBD1
size: -

CDR3: CASSTDLVLARETQYF
DNA: TGTGCCAGCAGTACCGACCTAGTTCTAGCAAGGGAGACCCAGTACTTC
V: TRBV6-2/TRBV6-3
J: TRBJ2-5
D: -
size: -

CDR3: CASSIEGGRVNIQYF
DNA: TGTGCCAGTAGTATAGAGGGGGGGCGTGTGAACATTCAGTACTTC
V: TRBV19
J: TRBJ2-4
D: -
size: -

CDR3: CASRIQGTYEQYF
DNA: TGTGCCAGCAGAATACAGGGTACCTACGAGCAGTACTTC
V: TRBV12-3/TRBV12-4
J: TRBJ2-7
D: -
size: -

CDR3: CASGLGTRSHNEQFF
DNA: TGTGCCAGCGGTCTAGGGACTAGAAGCCACAATGAGCAGTTCTTC
V: TRBV21-1
J: TRBJ2-1
D: -
size: -

CDR3: CASSYSRDSNQPQHF
DNA: TGTGCCAGCAGTTACTCGAGGGATAGCAATCAGCCCCAGCATTTT
V: TRBV6-5
J: TRBJ1-5
D: -
size: once

CDR3: CASRSSLISGNTIYF
DNA: TGTGCCAGCAGGTCGTCACTGATCTCTGGAAACACCATATATTTT
V: TRBV27
J: TRBJ1-3
D: -
size: -

CDR3: CASSARTGGETQYF
DNA: TGTGCCAGCAGCGCCAGGACAGGGGGGGAGACCCAGTACTTC
V: TRBV7-6
J: TRBJ2-5
D: TRBD1
size: -

CDR3: CATNDGQGVGGELFF
DNA: TGTGCCACCAACGACGGACAGGGAGTAGGCGGGGAGCTGTTTTTT
V: TRBV6-5
J: TRBJ2-2
D: TRBD1
size: -

CDR3: CASSFLAGASNEQFF
DNA: TGTGCCAGCAGCTTCCTAGCGGGGGCTTCCAATGAGCAGTTCTTC
V: TRBV7-3
J: TRBJ2-1
D: TRBD2
size: -

CDR3: CASSNLGLASYNEQFF
DNA: TGCGCCAGCAGCAATTTGGGACTAGCGAGTTACAATGAGCAGTTCTTC
V: TRBV4-1
J: TRBJ2-1
D: TRBD2
size: -

CDR3: CASSPSRGAYNEQFF
DNA: TGTGCCAGCTCACCATCGCGGGGAGCCTACAATGAGCAGTTCTTC
V: TRBV18
J: TRBJ2-1
D: -
size: -

CDR3: CASSLDILNEQYF
DNA: TGTGCCAGCAGCTTAGACATTTTGAACGAGCAGTACTTC
V: TRBV7-9
J: TRBJ2-7
D: -
size: -

CDR3: CAISESKNTGELFF
DNA: TGTGCCATCAGTGAGTCCAAGAACACCGGGGAGCTGTTTTTT
V: TRBV10-3
J: TRBJ2-2
D: -
size: once

CDR3: CASSRGQAGVGTEAFF
DNA: TGTGCCAGCAGCAGGGGACAGGCCGGGGTTGGCACTGAAGCTTTCTTT
V: TRBV5-6
J: TRBJ1-1
D: TRBD1
size: -

CDR3: CASSEAGRYEAFF
DNA: TGTGCCAGCAGTGAAGCGGGCAGATATGAAGCTTTCTTT
V: TRBV6-1
J: TRBJ1-1
D: -
size: -

CDR3: CASSLPRLAGTTDTQYF
DNA: TGTGCCAGCAGCTTGCCCAGACTAGCGGGGACCACAGATACGCAGTATTTT
V: TRBV5-4
J: TRBJ2-3
D: TRBD2
size: -

CDR3: CASSLWGPSSPGANVLTF
DNA: TGTGCCAGCAGTTTATGGGGGCCCAGCAGCCCTGGGGCCAACGTCCTGACTTTC
V: TRBV27
J: TRBJ2-6
D: -
size: -

CDR3: CAISESGGSVETQYF
DNA: TGTGCCATCAGTGAGTCGGGCGGGAGTGTAGAGACCCAGTACTTC
V: TRBV10-3
J: TRBJ2-5
D: TRBD2
size: -

CDR3: CASSQGDRTSHGYTF
DNA: TGCGCCAGCAGCCAGGGGGACAGGACATCCCATGGCTACACCTTC
V: TRBV4-1
J: TRBJ1-2
D: TRBD1
size: -

CDR3: CASSSTGNQPQHF
DNA: TGTGCCAGCAGTTCGACAGGGAATCAGCCCCAGCATTTT
V: TRBV12-3/TRBV12-4
J: TRBJ1-5
D: TRBD1
size: -

CDR3: CSGGERYEQYF
DNA: TGCAGTGGGGGAGAGAGGTACGAGCAGTACTTC
V: TRBV20-1
J: TRBJ2-7
D: -
size: once

CDR3: CASSMGQVSNQPQHF
DNA: TGTGCCAGCAGCATGGGACAGGTTAGCAATCAGCCCCAGCATTTT
V: TRBV6-5
J: TRBJ1-5
D: TRBD1
size: -

CDR3: CASSQTGVSSYEQYF
DNA: TGCGCCAGCAGCCAGACAGGCGTCAGCTCCTACGAGCAGTACTTC
V: TRBV3-1/TRBV3-2
J: TRBJ2-7
D: -
size: -

CDR3: CATSNRDGYIQYF
DNA: TGTGCCACCTCGAACAGGGATGGTTACATTCAGTACTTC
V: TRBV27
J: TRBJ2-4
D: -
size: -

CDR3: CASGLDTLNTEAFF
DNA: TGTGCTAGTGGTTTGGACACATTGAACACTGAAGCTTTCTTT
V: TRBV12-5
J: TRBJ1-1
D: -
size: -

CDR3: CAAESRDRGDEQYF
DNA: TGTGCCGCAGAATCCCGGGACAGGGGCGACGAGCAGTACTTC
V: TRBV6-6
J: TRBJ2-7
D: TRBD1
size: -

CDR3: CASSSLDSSSRAFF
DNA: TGTGCCAGCAGTTCCCTAGACAGTTCCTCAAGAGCTTTCTTT
V: TRBV27
J: TRBJ1-1
D: -
size: -

CDR3: CASTQNWGRTYEQYF
DNA: TGTGCCAGCACCCAGAACTGGGGGCGAACCTACGAGCAGTACTTC
V: TRBV28
J: TRBJ2-7
D: -
size: -

CDR3: CASTRGQYNQPQHF
DNA: TGTGCCAGCACCAGGGGACAGTACAATCAGCCCCAGCATTTT
V: TRBV6-5
J: TRBJ1-5
D: TRBD1
size: -

CDR3: CASKPGRTGNTIYF
DNA: TGTGCCAGCAAGCCGGGAAGGACTGGAAACACCATATATTTT
V: TRBV6-5
J: TRBJ1-3
D: -
size: -

CDR3: CASSLDADRGNEKLFF
DNA: TGCGCCAGCAGCTTGGATGCGGACAGGGGAAATGAAAAACTGTTTTTT
V: TRBV5-1
J: TRBJ1-4
D: TRBD1
size: -

CDR3: CASSPQGGTGSYEQYF
DNA: TGTGCCAGCAGCCCCCAGGGGGGTACGGGATCCTACGAGCAGTACTTC
V: TRBV7-2
J: TRBJ2-7
D: -
size: -

CDR3: CASSLQGAAGANVLTF
DNA: TGCGCCAGCAGCTTGCAGGGGGCCGCTGGGGCCAACGTCCTGACTTTC
V: TRBV5-1
J: TRBJ2-6
D: TRBD1
size: -

CDR3: CASSGGSEKAFF
DNA: TGTGCCAGCAGTGGAGGCAGCGAGAAAGCTTTCTTT
V: TRBV2
J: TRBJ1-1
D: -
size: -

CDR3: CASSVGSRAEKLFF
DNA: TGTGCCAGCAGCGTAGGGTCCAGGGCTGAAAAACTGTTTTTT
V: TRBV9
J: TRBJ1-4
D: -
size: once

CDR3: CASSPRQGNYEQYF
DNA: TGTGCCAGTAGTCCCCGACAGGGTAACTACGAGCAGTACTTC
V: TRBV19
J: TRBJ2-7
D: TRBD1
size: -

CDR3: CASSPGGGGNYEQYF
DNA: TGCGCCAGCAGCCCTGGGGGGGGCGGCAACTACGAGCAGTACTTC
V: TRBV5-1
J: TRBJ2-7
D: -
size: few

CDR3: CASTPTPRETQYF
DNA: TGTGCCAGCACTCCAACTCCACGGGAGACCCAGTACTTC
V: TRBV6-5
J: TRBJ2-5
D: -
size: -

CDR3: CASRPGTGDSGANVLTF
DNA: TGTGCCAGCCGTCCCGGGACAGGCGACTCTGGGGCCAACGTCCTGACTTTC
V: TRBV19
J: TRBJ2-6
D: TRBD1
size: -

CDR3: CATSDSGGSNQPQHF
DNA: TGTGCCACCAGTGATTCAGGAGGTAGCAATCAGCCCCAGCATTTT
V: TRBV24-1
J: TRBJ1-5
D: -
size: -

CDR3: CASSRETGFTEAFF
DNA: TGTGCCAGCAGTAGAGAGACAGGCTTCACTGAAGCTTTCTTT
V: TRBV2
J: TRBJ1-1
D: -
size: -

CDR3: CASSPGGRVNEQFF
DNA: TGTGCCAGCTCCCCCGGGGGGAGAGTAAATGAGCAGTTCTTC
V: TRBV18
J: TRBJ2-1
D: TRBD2
size: -

CDR3: CASSQQGAGNTIYF
DNA: TGTGCCAGCAGCCAACAGGGTGCTGGAAACACCATATATTTT
V: TRBV3-1/TRBV3-2
J: TRBJ1-3
D: -
size: once

CDR3: CAIRAGSGGNSPLHF
DNA: TGTGCCATCAGGGCGGGCAGCGGCGGTAATTCACCCCTCCACTTT
V: TRBV10-3
J: TRBJ1-6
D: -
size: -

CDR3: CASSVDWREDTGELFF
DNA: TGTGCCAGCAGCGTAGATTGGAGGGAGGACACCGGGGAGCTGTTTTTT
V: TRBV9
J: TRBJ2-2
D: -
size: -

CDR3: CASRTTSGSIVKGDTQYF
DNA: TGTGCCAGCAGGACTACTAGCGGGAGCATAGTGAAGGGGGATACGCAGTATTTT
V: TRBV7-2
J: TRBJ2-3
D: TRBD2
size: few

CDR3: CASSPPGLFPSSTDTQYF
DNA: TGTGCCAGCTCACCACCGGGCCTGTTCCCTTCTAGCACAGATACGCAGTATTTT
V: TRBV18
J: TRBJ2-3
D: -
size: -

CDR3: CSVRPSQGETQYF
DNA: TGCAGCGTGCGACCCAGCCAGGGGGAGACCCAGTACTTC
V: TRBV29-1
J: TRBJ2-5
D: -
size: once

CDR3: CARRECEQYF
DNA: TGTGCCAGGCGTGAATGCGAGCAGTACTTC
V: TRBV21-1
J: TRBJ2-7
D: -
size: -

CDR3: CASSLPGGDYEQYF
DNA: TGTGCCAGCAGTTTACCGGGAGGGGACTACGAGCAGTACTTC
V: TRBV28
J: TRBJ2-7
D: TRBD2
size: -

CDR3: CASSPTGSDEQFF
DNA: TGTGCCAGCAGTCCCACAGGGAGTGATGAGCAGTTCTTC
V: TRBV12-3/TRBV12-4
J: TRBJ2-1
D: -
size: -

CDR3: CASSLRGVISTDTQYF
DNA: TGTGCCAGCAGCTTAAGAGGTGTGATAAGCACAGATACGCAGTATTTT
V: TRBV13
J: TRBJ2-3
D: -
size: -

CDR3: CASSLGRDYEQYF
DNA: TGCGCCAGCAGCTTAGGACGGGACTACGAGCAGTACTTC
V: TRBV5-1
J: TRBJ2-7
D: -
size: few

CDR3: CASSQVWDRQLNYGYTF
DNA: TGCGCCAGCAGCCAAGTGTGGGACAGGCAACTTAACTATGGCTACACCTTC
V: TRBV4-1
J: TRBJ1-2
D: TRBD1
size: -

CDR3: CASLGSLEKLFF
DNA: TGTGCCAGCTTGGGCAGTTTAGAAAAACTGTTTTTT
V: TRBV4-2
J: TRBJ1-4
D: -
size: -

CDR3: CASSQEGGLYSYEQYF
DNA: TGTGCCAGCAGCCAAGAAGGCGGGCTCTACTCCTACGAGCAGTACTTC
V: TRBV3-1/TRBV3-2
J: TRBJ2-7
D: -
size: -

CDR3: CASSLGTGFQPQHF
DNA: TGTGCCAGCAGCTTAGGGACGGGGTTCCAGCCCCAGCATTTT
V: TRBV7-9
J: TRBJ1-5
D: -
size: -